Shown below are 6 T cell receptor beta chains from a single sample sequenced in a study of T cell changes during pregnancy in multiple sclerosis. The assay was immunoSEQ multiplex PCR, and TCRdb's table has in-frame clones only and misses some. In the table there are about 69,000 clones, about 91% of which are singletons. Sequencing used CD4+ T cells from peripheral blood mononuclear cells, obtained in the third trimester of pregnancy. These receptors all come from a female donor in good health, enrolled as a control in a pregnancy study.

The chain has TRBV7-9 and TRBJ2-1; tentatively, D is TRBD2 (5 bases). V gave up 3 bases and J gave up 5 bases, with 17 bases separating them. CDR1 SEHNR and CDR2 FQNEAQ come from the germline V gene (reference sequence). This CDR3 is 16 amino acids long. CDR3 coding DNA: TGTGCCAGCAGCTTTTTCGGACTTTCAGCCCACAATGAGCAGTTCTTC. Its translation is CASSFFGLSAHNEQFF.

The chain carries TRBV18 and TRBJ2-5; 8 nucleotides align to TRBD2. The junction had 10 bases not matched to a gene; V was cut back by 0 bases and J by 7 bases. CDR1 is KGHSH, CDR2 LQKENI, per germline. This CDR3 contains 16 residues. CDR3: CASSPPMSGGRGTQYF. DNA of the CDR3: TGTGCCAGCTCACCACCAATGAGCGGGGGCCGGGGGACCCAGTACTTC.

The chain combines TRBV5-1 with TRBJ1-1; weak D call: TRBD1 (5 bases). Trimming stripped 6 bases from V and 2 bases from J, with 11 bases between. Looked up from germline, CDR1 is SGHRS and CDR2 is YFSETQ. CDR3 length: 13 residues. The CDR3 region is CASIQDGNTEAFF. For the CDR3, the DNA is TGCGCCAGCATACAGGACGGAAACACTGAAGCTTTCTTT.

CDR3 sequence (DNA): TGTGCCAGCAGCTCGTCACAAAATGGCCAGCCCCAGCATTTT. Translation: CASSSSQNGQPQHF. This chain connects TRBV5-8 to TRBJ1-5, with unresolved D. V was pared by 3 bases and J by 7 bases, with 14 bases between. This CDR3 region has 14 residues. Germline V CDR1 and CDR2: SGHTS, YDEGEE.

The rearrangement links TRBV4-3 to TRBJ1-2; 7 nucleotides match TRBD1. J gave up 1 base and V 4 bases, and 6 bases lay outside the gene matches. Looked up from germline, CDR1 is LGHNA and CDR2 is YSLEER. This CDR3 has 15 amino acids. In nucleotides, the CDR3 is TGCGCCAGCAGCCCACAGACAGGGAATAACTATGGCTACACCTTC. This sequence encodes CASSPQTGNNYGYTF.

The J gene is TRBJ1-1, the V gene TRBV4-2; no clear D. Germline lookup yields CDR1 LGHNA and CDR2 YNFKEQ. Trimming cost V 0 bases and J 3 bases, with 5 bases left between them. This CDR3 contains 13 residues. The DNA for the CDR3 is TGTGCCAGCAGCCAAGATCGGGACACTGAAGCTTTCTTT. This encodes CASSQDRDTEAFF.